Ten or more counts support the clone carrying this T cell receptor beta chain. The V gene's germline CDR1 is SGHDT and CDR2 YYEEEE. This CDR3 region has 16 residues. The V end was cut by 0 bases, the J end by 0 bases, with 12 bases between. The sample belongs to a study of T cells of healthy individuals. TCRdb re-called the 5' RACE reads with MiXCR, one entry per CDR3 protein. The sample has approximately 50,000 distinct CDR3 sequences, 14% to 15% seen once. This rearrangement joins TRBV5-6 to TRBJ1-1; D call uncertain. The sequence came from a human donor in good health. CDR3 in DNA: TGTGCCAGCAGCTTGGTCGTTTTACTGGTGAACACTGAAGCTTTCTTT. It codes for CASSLVVLLVNTEAFF.